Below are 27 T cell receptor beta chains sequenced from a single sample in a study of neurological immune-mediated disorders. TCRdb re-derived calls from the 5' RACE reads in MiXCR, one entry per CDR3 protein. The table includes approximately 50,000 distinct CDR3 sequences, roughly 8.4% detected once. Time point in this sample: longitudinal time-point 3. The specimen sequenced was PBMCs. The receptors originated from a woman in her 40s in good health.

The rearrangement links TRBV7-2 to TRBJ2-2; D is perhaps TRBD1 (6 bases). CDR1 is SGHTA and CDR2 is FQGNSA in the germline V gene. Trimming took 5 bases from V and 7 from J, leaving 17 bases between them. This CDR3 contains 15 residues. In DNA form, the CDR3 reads TGTGCCAGCAGCAGCTGGGGGCTATCTGGCGGGGAGCTGTTTTTT. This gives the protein CASSSWGLSGGELFF.

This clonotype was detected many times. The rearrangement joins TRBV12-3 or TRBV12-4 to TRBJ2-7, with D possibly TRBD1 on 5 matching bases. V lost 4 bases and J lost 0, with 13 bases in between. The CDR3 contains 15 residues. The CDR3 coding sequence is TGTGCCAGCAGTTCGAATACAGGCAGCTCCTACGAGCAGTACTTC. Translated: CASSSNTGSSYEQYF.

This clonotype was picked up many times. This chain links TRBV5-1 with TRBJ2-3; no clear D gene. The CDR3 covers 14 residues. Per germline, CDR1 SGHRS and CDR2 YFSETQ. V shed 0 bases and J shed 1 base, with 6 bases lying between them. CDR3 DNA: TGCGCCAGCAGCTTGGGGACGGGCACAGATACGCAGTATTTT. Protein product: CASSLGTGTDTQYF.

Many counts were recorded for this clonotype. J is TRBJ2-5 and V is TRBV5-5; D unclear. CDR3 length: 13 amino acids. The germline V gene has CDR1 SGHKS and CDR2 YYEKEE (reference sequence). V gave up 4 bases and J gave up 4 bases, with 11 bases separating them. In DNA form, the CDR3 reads TGTGCCAGCAGCAGCGTAGTTCGAGAGACCCAGTACTTC. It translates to CASSSVVRETQYF.

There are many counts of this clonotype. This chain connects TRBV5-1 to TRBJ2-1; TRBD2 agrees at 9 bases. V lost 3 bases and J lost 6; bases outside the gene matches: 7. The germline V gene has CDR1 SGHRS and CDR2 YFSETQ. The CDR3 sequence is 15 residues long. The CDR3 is CASSSQAGGGNEQFF. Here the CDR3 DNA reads TGCGCCAGCAGCTCCCAGGCGGGAGGGGGCAATGAGCAGTTCTTC. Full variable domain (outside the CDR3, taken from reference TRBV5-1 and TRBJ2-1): KAGVTQTPRYLIKTRGQQVTLSCSPISGHRSVSWYQQTPGQGLQFLFEYFSETQRNKGNFPGRFSGRQFSNSRSEMNVSTLELGDSALYLCASSSQAGGGNEQFFGPGTRLTVL.

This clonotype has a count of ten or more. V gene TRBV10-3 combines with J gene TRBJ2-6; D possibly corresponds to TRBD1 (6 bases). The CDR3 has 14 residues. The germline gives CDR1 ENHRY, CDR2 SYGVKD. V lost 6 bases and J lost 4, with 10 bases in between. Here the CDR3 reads CAIRTGSGANVLTF. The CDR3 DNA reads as TGTGCCATCAGAACAGGGTCCGGGGCCAACGTCCTGACTTTC.

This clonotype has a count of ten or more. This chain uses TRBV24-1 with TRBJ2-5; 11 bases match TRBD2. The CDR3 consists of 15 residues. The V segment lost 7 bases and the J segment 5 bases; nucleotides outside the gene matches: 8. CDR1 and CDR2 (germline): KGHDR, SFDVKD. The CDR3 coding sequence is TGTGCCACCAGCCATAGCGGGAGGGCCTATGAGACCCAGTACTTC. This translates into CATSHSGRAYETQYF.

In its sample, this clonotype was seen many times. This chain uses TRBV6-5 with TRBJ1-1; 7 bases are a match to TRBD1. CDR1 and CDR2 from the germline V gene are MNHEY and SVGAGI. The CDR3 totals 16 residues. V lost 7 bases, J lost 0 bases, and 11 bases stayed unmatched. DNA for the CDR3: TGTGCCAGCACCCCCAAAGGGACAGCTATGAACACTGAAGCTTTCTTT. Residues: CASTPKGTAMNTEAFF.

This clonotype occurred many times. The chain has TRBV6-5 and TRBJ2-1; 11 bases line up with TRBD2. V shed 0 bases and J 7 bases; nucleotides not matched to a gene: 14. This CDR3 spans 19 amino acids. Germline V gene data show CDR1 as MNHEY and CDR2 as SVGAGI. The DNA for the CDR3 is TGTGCCAGCAGTTACTCCGGCCCCGGGACTAGCGGAGTCCGGAATGAGCAGTTCTTC. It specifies CASSYSGPGTSGVRNEQFF.

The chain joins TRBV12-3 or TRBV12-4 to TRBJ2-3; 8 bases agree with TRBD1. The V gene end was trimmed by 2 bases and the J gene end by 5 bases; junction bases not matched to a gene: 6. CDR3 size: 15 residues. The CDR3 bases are TGTGCCAGCAGTTTAAGAGGACAGGGTATAGATACGCAGTATTTT. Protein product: CASSLRGQGIDTQYF.

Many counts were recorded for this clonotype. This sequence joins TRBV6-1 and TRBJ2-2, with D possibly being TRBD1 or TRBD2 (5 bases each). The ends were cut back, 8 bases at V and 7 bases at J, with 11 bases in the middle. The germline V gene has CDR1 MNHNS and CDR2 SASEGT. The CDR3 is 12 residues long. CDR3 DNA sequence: TGTGCCAGCCGGGACCTCCGCGGGGAGCTGTTTTTT. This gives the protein CASRDLRGELFF.

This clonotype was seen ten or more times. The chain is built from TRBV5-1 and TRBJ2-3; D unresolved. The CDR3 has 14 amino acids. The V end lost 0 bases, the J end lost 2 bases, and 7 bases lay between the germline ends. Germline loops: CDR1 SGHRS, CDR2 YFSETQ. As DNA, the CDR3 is TGCGCCAGCAGCTTGGGTCCGAACACAGATACGCAGTATTTT. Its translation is CASSLGPNTDTQYF.

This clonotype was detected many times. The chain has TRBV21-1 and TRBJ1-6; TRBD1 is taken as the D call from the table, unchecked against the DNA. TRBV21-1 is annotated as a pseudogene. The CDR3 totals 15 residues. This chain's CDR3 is CASSKRTGENSPLHF. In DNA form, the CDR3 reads TGTGCCAGCAGCAAACGGACAGGGGAAAATTCACCCCTCCACTTT.

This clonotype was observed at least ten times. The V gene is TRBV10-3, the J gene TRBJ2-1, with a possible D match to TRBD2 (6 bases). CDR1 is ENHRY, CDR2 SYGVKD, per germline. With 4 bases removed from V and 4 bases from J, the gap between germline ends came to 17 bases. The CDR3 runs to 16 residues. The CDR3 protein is CAISGPLASSYNEQFF. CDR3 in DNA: TGTGCCATCAGTGGCCCCCTAGCGAGCTCTTACAATGAGCAGTTCTTC.

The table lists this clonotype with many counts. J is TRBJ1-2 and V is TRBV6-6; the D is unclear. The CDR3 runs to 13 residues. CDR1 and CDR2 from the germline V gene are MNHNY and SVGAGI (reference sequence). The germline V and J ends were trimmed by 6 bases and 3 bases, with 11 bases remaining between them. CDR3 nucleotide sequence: TGTGCCAGCAGCCCCGAAGGGTACTATGGCTACACCTTC. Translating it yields CASSPEGYYGYTF.

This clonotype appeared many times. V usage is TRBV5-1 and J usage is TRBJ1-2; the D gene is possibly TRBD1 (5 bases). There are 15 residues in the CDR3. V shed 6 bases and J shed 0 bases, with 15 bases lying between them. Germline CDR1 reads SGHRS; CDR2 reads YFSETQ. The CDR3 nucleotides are TGCGCCAGCAAAACTCTACCGGGACCTAACTATGGCTACACCTTC. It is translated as CASKTLPGPNYGYTF.

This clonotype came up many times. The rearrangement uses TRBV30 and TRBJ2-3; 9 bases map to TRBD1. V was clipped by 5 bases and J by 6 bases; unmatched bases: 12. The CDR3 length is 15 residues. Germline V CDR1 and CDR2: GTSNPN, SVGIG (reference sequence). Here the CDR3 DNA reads TGTGCCTGGGGGACCGGGACAGGGTCGACGGATACGCAGTATTTT. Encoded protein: CAWGTGTGSTDTQYF. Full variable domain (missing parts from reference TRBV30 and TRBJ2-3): SQTIHQWPATLVQPVGSPLSLECTVEGTSNPNLYWYRQAAGRGLQLLFYSVGIGQISSEVPQNLSASRPQDRQFILSSKKLLLSDSGFYLCAWGTGTGSTDTQYFGPGTRLTVL.

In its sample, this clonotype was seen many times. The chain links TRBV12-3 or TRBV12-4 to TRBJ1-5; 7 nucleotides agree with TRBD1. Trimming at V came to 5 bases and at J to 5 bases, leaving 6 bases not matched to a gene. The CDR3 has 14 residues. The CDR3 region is CASSRTGDYQPQHF. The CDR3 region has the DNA TGTGCCAGCAGTCGGACAGGAGATTATCAGCCCCAGCATTTT.

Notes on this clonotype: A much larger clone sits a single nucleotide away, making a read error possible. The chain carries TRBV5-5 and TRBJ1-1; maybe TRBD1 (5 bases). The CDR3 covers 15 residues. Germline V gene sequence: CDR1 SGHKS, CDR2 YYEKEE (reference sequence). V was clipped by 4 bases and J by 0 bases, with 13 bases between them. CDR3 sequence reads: CASSLSTTVNTEAFF. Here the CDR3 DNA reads TGTGCCAGCAGCCTATCTACGACAGTGAACACTGAAGCTTTCTTT.

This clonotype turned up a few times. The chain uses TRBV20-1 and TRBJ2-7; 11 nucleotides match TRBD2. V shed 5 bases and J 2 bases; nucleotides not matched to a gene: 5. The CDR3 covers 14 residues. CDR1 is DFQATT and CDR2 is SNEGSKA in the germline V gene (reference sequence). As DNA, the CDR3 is TGCAGTGCTGTTCTAGCGGGGGGACCCTACGAGCAGTACTTC. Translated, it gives CSAVLAGGPYEQYF.

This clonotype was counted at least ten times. The CDR3 is CASRSVGGNEQFF. As DNA, the CDR3 is TGTGCCAGCAGGAGTGTGGGAGGCAATGAGCAGTTCTTC. The rearrangement links TRBV6-1 to TRBJ2-1, with D maybe TRBD2 (6 bases). The germline gives CDR1 MNHNS, CDR2 SASEGT. V was shortened by 6 bases and J by 6 bases, with 12 bases between the two germline ends. The CDR3 is made up of 13 amino acids.

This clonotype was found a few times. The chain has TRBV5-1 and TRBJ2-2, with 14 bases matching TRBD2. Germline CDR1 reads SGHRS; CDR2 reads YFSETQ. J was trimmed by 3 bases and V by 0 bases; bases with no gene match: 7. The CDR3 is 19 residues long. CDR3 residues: CASSLGPLGLAGDTGELFF. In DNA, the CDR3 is TGCGCCAGCAGCTTGGGCCCCTTGGGACTAGCGGGAGACACCGGGGAGCTGTTTTTT.

Here the CDR3 DNA reads TGCGCCAGCAGCTTGGGCGCTCCAGCAACAGATACGCAGTATTTT. Translating it yields CASSLGAPATDTQYF. The J gene is TRBJ2-3, the V gene TRBV5-1; no clear D. CDR1 is SGHRS and CDR2 is YFSETQ in the germline V gene. There are 15 residues in the CDR3. Between the trimmed V and J ends, which lost 0 bases and 3 bases, there was a span of 11 bases.

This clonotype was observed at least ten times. The CDR3 sequence is CASRDRADTEAFF. CDR3 DNA: TGTGCCAGCCGGGACAGGGCGGACACTGAAGCTTTCTTT. This chain uses TRBV27 with TRBJ1-1; 9 positions agree with TRBD1. Germline CDR1 reads MNHEY; CDR2 reads SMNVEV (reference sequence). The V gene end was trimmed by 8 bases and the J gene end by 3 bases; junction bases not matched to a gene: 4. The CDR3 loop spans 13 amino acids.

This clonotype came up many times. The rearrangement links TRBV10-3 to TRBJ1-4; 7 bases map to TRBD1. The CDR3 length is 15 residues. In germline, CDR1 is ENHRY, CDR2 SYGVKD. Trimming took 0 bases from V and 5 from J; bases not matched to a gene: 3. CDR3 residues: CAISESGTENEKLFF. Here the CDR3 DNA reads TGTGCCATCAGTGAGTCCGGGACAGAAAATGAAAAACTGTTTTTT.

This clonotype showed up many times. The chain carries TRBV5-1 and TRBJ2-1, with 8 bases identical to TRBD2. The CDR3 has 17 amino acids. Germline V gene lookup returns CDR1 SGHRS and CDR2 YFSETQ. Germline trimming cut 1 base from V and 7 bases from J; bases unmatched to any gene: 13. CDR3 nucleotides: TGCGCCAGCAGCTTGACCCCCGTGGCGGGAGGAAATAATGAGCAGTTCTTC. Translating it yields CASSLTPVAGGNNEQFF.

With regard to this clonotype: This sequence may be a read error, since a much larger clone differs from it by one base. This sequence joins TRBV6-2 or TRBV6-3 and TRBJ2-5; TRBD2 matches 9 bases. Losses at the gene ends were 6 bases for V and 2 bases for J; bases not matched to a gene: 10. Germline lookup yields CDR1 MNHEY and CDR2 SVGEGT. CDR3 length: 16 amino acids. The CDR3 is CASSDKPGLAQETQYF. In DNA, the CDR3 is TGTGCCAGCAGCGATAAACCGGGACTAGCACAAGAGACCCAGTACTTC.